This entry describes one T cell receptor beta chain. Original data processing: Counts of nucleated cells, estimated from reference gene primer amplification, were obtained. Sequencing was performed with immunoSEQ multiplex PCR; in TCRdb, only in-frame clones are kept and a portion is missing. That table is the source of V, J and clone size, and D and trimming were worked out from the DNA. The profile shows 150,000 to 200,000 clones, over 80% of them singletons. Germline CDR1 and CDR2: SGDLS and YYNGEE. V was cut by 0 bases and J by 4 bases, with 16 bases left in between. CDR3 length equals 16 residues. This entry is derived from a study of blood T cell repertoires in COVID-19. Looking at the study overall: Samples representing acute and convalescent COVID-19 were sourced from the United States, Italy and Spain. The cDNA or gDNA used as material had been derived from T cells, B-cell-depleted T cells, or PBMCs.

The TCR sequence derives from a woman in her sixties or seventies with acute or convalescent COVID-19. The V and J genes are TRBV9 and TRBJ1-2; a weak D match, TRBD1 (6 bases). The specimen sequenced was peripheral blood. The chain's CDR3 is CASSVVSGQRGYGYTF. For the CDR3, the DNA is TGTGCCAGCAGCGTAGTTTCCGGACAGAGGGGCTATGGCTACACCTTC.